The T cell receptor beta chain under discussion was sequenced for a study of cytomegalovirus exposure and HLA in healthy donors. Whole-study findings and limits: Some TCR beta chains (over 150 of them) were listed as cytomegalovirus-associated. Apparent HLA restriction characterized most CMV-associated TCR beta chains in a later analysis. In vitro data verified three CMV-associated chains as specific for CMV antigens.

The CDR3 loop spans 13 amino acids. Deletions cut 4 bases from V and 8 bases from J, with 12 bases between. Per germline, CDR1 SGHNT and CDR2 YYREEE (reference sequence). PCR was performed using 60 Vbeta and 13 Jbeta primers. As originally analysed: Around 9.9 million shared chains were among the about 80 million unique TCR beta chains that a later analysis counted. Assay: immunoSEQ multiplex PCR; the TCRdb copy retains only in-frame clones and omits some. Clonal size and the V and J genes are those of that table, whereas D and trimming came from the DNA. The table includes about 160,000 clones, about 86% detected once. This clone was counted a few times. Its antigen is not known.

The sequencing sample was made of PBMCs. This sequence originates from a woman younger than 35 in good health and CMV-seronegative. The rearrangement uses TRBV5-4 and TRBJ1-4; D gene uncertain. The CDR3 is CASSLRLGEKLFF. The CDR3 region has the DNA TGTGCCAGCAGCCTGCGGTTAGGCGAAAAACTGTTTTTT.